The clone carrying this T cell receptor beta chain appeared a few times. Its antigen is not identified. This entry belongs to a study of T cells in Graves' hyperthyroidism and ophthalmopathy. Overall study results and limits: The authors' 13 V-J model separated ophthalmopathy from stable hyperthyroidism.

The source material, RNA transcripts, was used to amplify TCR beta CDR3 regions. The HTBI primer set drove a first-round RT-PCR of the TCR CDR3. TCRdb recomputed calls from the multiplex PCR reads with MiXCR, one row per CDR3 protein. Of about 720,000 distinct CDR3 sequences in the sample, 16% are singletons; the top ten hold approximately 8.4%. V was shortened by 3 bases and J by 2 bases, with 5 bases between the two germline ends. This CDR3 is built from 13 residues. The TCR sequence derives from a man aged 18 to 29 with Graves' hyperthyroidism. Sequenced: blood. The chain carries TRBV12-3 or TRBV12-4 and TRBJ1-3; D unclear. In nucleotides, the CDR3 is TGTGCCAGCAGTTTTACTGCTGGAAACACCATATATTTT. It specifies CASSFTAGNTIYF.